This T cell receptor (beta chain) was obtained from a study of shared clonotypes between healthy human individuals. Only one count was recorded for this clone. CDR3 length equals 15 residues. Deletions cut 4 bases from V and 4 bases from J, with 19 bases between. The germline V gene encodes CDR1 GTSNPN and CDR2 SVGIG (reference sequence). Measured with immunoSEQ multiplex PCR; TCRdb has only the in-frame clones, and not every one. The sample records about 1.5 million clones, around 98% being singletons. The chain combines TRBV30 with TRBJ2-5; either TRBD1 or TRBD2 may supply D (5 bases each). Sequencing was done on a sample of naive CD4+ T cells sorted from blood. The subset here: CD45RA+ positively selected. This sequence originates from a young man in good health. CDR3 nucleotide sequence: TGTGCCTGGAAGTCGGGGCAGGGAGTTCGAGAGACCCAGTACTTC. It encodes CAWKSGQGVRETQYF.